The clone carrying this TCR beta chain was counted between two and nine times. Its antigen is as yet unknown. This sample was included in a study of T-cell memory formation after mild COVID-19. Study as a whole: TCR clustering was largely donor specific.

Germline-derived CDR1 and CDR2 are SEHNR and FQNEAQ (reference sequence). This CDR3 has 16 amino acids. Losses at the gene ends were 4 bases for V and 2 bases for J; bases not matched to a gene: 8. Barcoded TCR alpha and TCR beta cDNA libraries with UMIs came from 5'RACE using constant-segment primers. Each CDR3 protein is one row after TCRdb ran MiXCR on the 5' RACE reads. The sample consists of about 250,000 distinct CDR3 sequences, 15% of them appearing once. Study findings and constraints: Clones that contracted from day 15 to 85 had balanced CD4/CD8; later expanders were CD4+ biased.

Sequencing was done on a sample of PBMCs or a T cell subset sorted from them (not recorded which). This chain connects TRBV7-9 to TRBJ1-5; 7 bases map to TRBD1. This clonotype was obtained from an adult woman who had mild COVID-19 (a few samples of this study predate the infection). Cell type and time point are not known. The CDR3 loop reads CASSWSGGLGNQPQHF. In DNA, the CDR3 is TGTGCCAGCAGCTGGTCAGGGGGTCTGGGCAATCAGCCCCAGCATTTT.